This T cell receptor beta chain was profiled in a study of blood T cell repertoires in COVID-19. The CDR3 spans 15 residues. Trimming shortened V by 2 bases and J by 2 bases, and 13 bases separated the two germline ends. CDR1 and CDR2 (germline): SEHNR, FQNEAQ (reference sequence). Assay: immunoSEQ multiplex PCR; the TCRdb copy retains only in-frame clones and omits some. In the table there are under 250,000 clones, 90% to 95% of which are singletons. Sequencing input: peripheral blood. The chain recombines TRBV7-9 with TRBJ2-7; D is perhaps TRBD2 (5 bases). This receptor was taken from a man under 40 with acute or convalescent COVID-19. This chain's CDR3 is CASSLLRDLTYEQYF. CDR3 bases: TGTGCCAGCAGCTTATTACGGGATTTAACCTACGAGCAGTACTTC. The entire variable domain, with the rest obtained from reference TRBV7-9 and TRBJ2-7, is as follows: DTGVSQNPRHKITKRGQNVTFRCDPISEHNRLYWYRQTLGQGPEFLTYFQNEAQLEKSRLLSDRFSAERPKGSFSTLEIQRTEQGDSAMYLCASSLLRDLTYEQYFGPGTRLTVT.